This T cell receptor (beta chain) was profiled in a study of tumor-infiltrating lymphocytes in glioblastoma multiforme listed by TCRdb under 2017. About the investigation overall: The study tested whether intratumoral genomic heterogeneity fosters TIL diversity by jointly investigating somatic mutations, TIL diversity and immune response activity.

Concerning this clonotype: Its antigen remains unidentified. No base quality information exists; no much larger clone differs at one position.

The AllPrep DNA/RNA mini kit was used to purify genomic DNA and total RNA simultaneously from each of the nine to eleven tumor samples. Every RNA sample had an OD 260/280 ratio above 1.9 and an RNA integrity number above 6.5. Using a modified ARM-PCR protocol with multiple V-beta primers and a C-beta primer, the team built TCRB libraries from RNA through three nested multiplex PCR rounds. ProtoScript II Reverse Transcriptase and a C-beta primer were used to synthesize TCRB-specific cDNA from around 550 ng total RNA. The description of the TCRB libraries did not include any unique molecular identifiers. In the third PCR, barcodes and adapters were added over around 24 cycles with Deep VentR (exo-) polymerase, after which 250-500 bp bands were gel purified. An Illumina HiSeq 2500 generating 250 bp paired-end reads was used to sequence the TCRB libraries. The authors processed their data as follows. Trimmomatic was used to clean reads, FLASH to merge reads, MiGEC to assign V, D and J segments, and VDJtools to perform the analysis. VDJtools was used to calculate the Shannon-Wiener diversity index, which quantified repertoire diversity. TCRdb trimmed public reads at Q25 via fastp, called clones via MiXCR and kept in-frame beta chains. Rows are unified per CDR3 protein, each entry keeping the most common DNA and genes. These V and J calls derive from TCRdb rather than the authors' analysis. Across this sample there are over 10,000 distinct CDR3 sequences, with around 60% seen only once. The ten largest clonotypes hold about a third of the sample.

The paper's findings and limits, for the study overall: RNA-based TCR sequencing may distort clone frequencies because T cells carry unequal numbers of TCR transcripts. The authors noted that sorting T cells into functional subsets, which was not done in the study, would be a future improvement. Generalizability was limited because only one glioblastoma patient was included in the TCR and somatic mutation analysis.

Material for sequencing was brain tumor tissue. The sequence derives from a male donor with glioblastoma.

CDR3 sequence: CASRRTGELFF. The DNA sequence is as follows: TGCGCCAGCAGACGGACCGGGGAGCTGTTTTTT. The sequence links TRBV10-1 to TRBJ2-2, with an unclear D gene assignment. V was cut back by 6 bases and J by 5 bases, leaving a gap of 4 bases between them. Per the germline V gene (reference sequence), WNHNN is the CDR1 and SYGVQD is the CDR2. Measured from the cysteine to the phenylalanine, the CDR3 is 11 residues long. Just CDR3 DNA is preserved here, 33 bases in frame from base 1.